Below, 7 T cell receptor beta chains from the same sample are listed, as sequenced in a study of cytomegalovirus exposure and HLA in healthy donors (dated by TCRdb to about 2017). The method was the immunoSEQ multiplex PCR assay. For the multiplex PCR, a mixture combining 60 forward primers for TCR Vbeta segments and 13 reverse primers for TCR Jbeta segments was used. Drawn from immuneACCESS, this table holds only the in-frame rearrangements with V and J called that TCRdb kept. Clones are partly lost; checked studies trace under half to an unresolved V gene and leave the rest unexplained. Recorded for this sample are approximately 170,000 clones; around 80% of them occurred a single time. The top ten constitute approximately 2% of the sample. The specimen sequenced was PBMCs. The receptor set was obtained from a human donor in good health.

This chain links TRBV9 with TRBJ2-7; the D is unclear. The V and J ends lost 2 bases and 0 bases respectively, with 9 bases between them. The length of the CDR3 is 14 residues. Germline CDR1 SGDLS, CDR2 YYNGEE. The CDR3 here is CASSVGSSSYEQYF. The CDR3 DNA reads as TGTGCCAGCAGCGTTGGTTCCAGCTCCTACGAGCAGTACTTC.

This chain uses TRBV7-3 with TRBJ2-5, with D possibly TRBD2 on 7 matching bases. Trimming removed 5 bases from V and 3 bases from J, with 10 bases in between. Germline V lookup: CDR1 SGHTA, CDR2 FQGTGA. This CDR3 region has 13 residues. CDR3 in DNA: TGTGCCAGCAGCCAAGGGGGGGAAGAGACCCAGTACTTC. Its translation is CASSQGGEETQYF. Looking up the rest from reference TRBV7-3 and TRBJ2-5 gives the full variable domain: GAGVSQTPSNKVTEKGKYVELRCDPISGHTALYWYRQSLGQGPEFLIYFQGTGAADDSGLPNDRFFAVRPEGSVSTLKIQRTERGDSAVYLCASSQGGEETQYFGPGTRLLVL.

The chain combines TRBV7-2 with TRBJ1-5; perhaps TRBD1 as D (5 bases). This CDR3 contains 13 residues. V was pared by 3 bases and J by 5 bases, with 8 bases between. Germline CDR1 is SGHTA and CDR2 is FQGNSA. The DNA for the CDR3 is TGTGCCAGCAGCTTGGGGCAGTATCAGCCCCAGCATTTT. Its translation is CASSLGQYQPQHF.

The sample holds a few counts of this clone. The J gene is TRBJ1-2, the V gene TRBV6-6; TRBD1 matches at 7 bases. CDR3 length: 15 amino acids. Germline lookup yields CDR1 MNHNY and CDR2 SVGAGI (reference sequence). With V trimmed by 7 bases and J by 3 bases, 11 bases remained unmatched. The CDR3 spells CASKEGQTHYYGYTF. The CDR3, as DNA: TGTGCCAGCAAAGAGGGACAGACCCATTACTATGGCTACACCTTC.

The chain is built from TRBV9 and TRBJ2-7; D might be TRBD2 (6 bases). The germline V and J ends were trimmed by 0 bases and 5 bases, with 12 bases remaining between them. This CDR3 comprises 14 residues. CDR1 and CDR2 from the germline V gene are SGDLS and YYNGEE. The DNA for the CDR3 is TGTGCCAGCAGCGTAGGGGGGTGGGGGGACGAGCAGTACTTC. The encoded protein is CASSVGGWGDEQYF.

The V call is TRBV2, the J call TRBJ1-3, with no clear D. Trimming cost V 9 bases and J 3 bases, with 18 bases left between them. The CDR3 runs to 15 residues. Germline lookup yields CDR1 SNHLY and CDR2 FYNNEI. CDR3 loop: CASQKRREGGNTIYF. Written as DNA, the CDR3 is TGTGCCAGTCAGAAGAGACGGGAAGGTGGAAACACCATATATTTT.

This clone was observed a few times. This chain uses TRBV6-5 with TRBJ1-1; perhaps TRBD1 as D (6 bases). V lost 6 bases and J lost 0, with 11 bases in between. Germline V gives CDR1 MNHEY, CDR2 SVGAGI. The CDR3 consists of 14 residues. CDR3: CASRETGMNTEAFF. The CDR3 DNA reads TGTGCCAGCAGGGAGACAGGTATGAACACTGAAGCTTTCTTT.